This entry describes one T cell receptor beta chain. Its antigen is as yet unknown. This record belongs to a study of OX40 agonist ivuxolimab in advanced cancers. Study-level information: Previous treatment with anti-PD-1, anti-PD-L1 or anti-CTLA-4 therapy was allowed; more than 35% had received some. Three patients had partial responses: one hepatocellular carcinoma, two cutaneous melanoma. Study-level points and caveats: The mean number of expanded clones was higher in CD8+ T cells than in CD4+. The study did not work out the antigen specificity of the expanded peripheral T cells.

This CDR3 is 17 amino acids long. Germline V gene lookup returns CDR1 MDHEN and CDR2 SYDVKM. Germline trimming cut 5 bases from V and 1 base from J; bases unmatched to any gene: 11. Repertoires were generated with immunoSEQ multiplex PCR, while TCRdb's copy carries only in-frame clones and drops some. The table records about 44,000 clones, approximately 91% of them present only once. Sequenced here: CD4+ or CD8+ T cells sorted from blood, sampled in a trial of the OX40 agonist ivuxolimab. This receptor was taken from an adult with an advanced solid tumor such as melanoma, head and neck, liver or kidney cancer. The chain couples TRBV28 to TRBJ1-5, with TRBD1 matching 7 bases. CDR3 protein: CASSTRVRQGSNQPQHF. Written as DNA, the CDR3 is TGTGCCAGCAGTACTAGAGTTAGACAGGGAAGCAATCAGCCCCAGCATTTT.